This is a list of T cell receptor beta chains from one sample in a study of Graves' ophthalmopathy and Graves' hyperthyroidism. TCRdb recomputed calls from the multiplex PCR reads with MiXCR, one row per CDR3 protein. This table holds around 520,000 distinct CDR3 sequences, roughly 39% found once. Input material: peripheral blood or thyroid tissue (not recorded which). The source of these receptors is an adult man with Graves' hyperthyroidism. Both conserved end residues are part of each CDR3. The order of the fields is V gene, D gene, J gene, clone size, CDR3 protein, CDR3 DNA. The D gene is left open where the match is weak. Clone sizes are given selectively: once, few, many, or a class where the clone is expanded.

>TRBV24-1|TRBD2|TRBJ2-1|-
CATSSQRGPGYNEQFF
TGTGCCACCAGTTCACAGCGGGGGCCGGGTTACAATGAGCAGTTCTTC
>TRBV19|-|TRBJ2-6|many
CASSIGFLGANVLTF
TGTGCCAGTAGTATAGGTTTTCTCGGGGCCAACGTCCTGACTTTC
>TRBV6-5|-|TRBJ1-2|many
CASSNDAAGANYGYTF
TGTGCCAGCAGCAACGACGCGGCAGGAGCCAACTATGGCTACACCTTC
>TRBV19|TRBD1|TRBJ2-3|few
CASSSLQGADTQYF
TGTGCCAGTAGTAGCCTACAGGGGGCAGATACGCAGTATTTT
>TRBV7-2|-|TRBJ2-3|few
CASSLGLGGPRDTQYF
TGTGCCAGCAGCTTAGGATTGGGGGGCCCAAGGGATACGCAGTATTTT
>TRBV20-1|-|TRBJ1-2|many
CSAIRVSGGYTF
TGCAGTGCTATCAGGGTTTCCGGTGGCTACACCTTC
>TRBV12-3/TRBV12-4|-|TRBJ1-1|-
CASSDGIQNTEAFF
TGTGCCAGCAGTGACGGGATACAGAACACTGAAGCTTTCTTT
>TRBV5-8|TRBD1|TRBJ1-6|many
CASSTGTGVSPLHF
TGTGCCAGCAGTACCGGGACAGGGGTTTCACCCCTCCACTTT
>TRBV20-1|TRBD2|TRBJ2-2|many
CSAGGGKNTGELFF
TGCAGTGCGGGGGGGGGGAAGAACACCGGGGAGCTGTTTTTT
>TRBV6-6|-|TRBJ1-3|many
CASSYSNGQGGNTIYF
TGTGCCAGCAGTTACTCGAACGGCCAGGGTGGAAACACCATATATTTT
>TRBV6-5|-|TRBJ1-6|-
CASSLWTADSPLHF
TGTGCCAGCAGTCTATGGACCGCTGATTCACCCCTCCACTTT
>TRBV15|-|TRBJ1-2|many
CATSGGHQNYGYTF
TGTGCCACCAGCGGAGGACACCAAAACTATGGCTACACCTTC
>TRBV13|-|TRBJ2-3|-
CASSDGSLTDTQYF
TGTGCCAGCTCGGACGGGTCCCTCACAGATACGCAGTATTTT
>TRBV28|-|TRBJ2-7|few
CAVGQSSYEQYF
TGTGCCGTCGGGCAAAGCTCCTACGAGCAGTACTTC
>TRBV19|TRBD2|TRBJ2-3|few
CASSTWTSGNWDTQYF
TGTGCCAGTAGCACATGGACTAGCGGGAACTGGGATACGCAGTATTTT
>TRBV2|-|TRBJ1-2|-
CASSEGGDGANYGYTF
TGTGCCAGCAGTGAAGGGGGGGACGGAGCTAACTATGGCTACACCTTC
>TRBV19|-|TRBJ2-7|few
CASSTGSSYEQYF
TGTGCCAGTAGTACCGGGAGCTCCTACGAGCAGTACTTC
>TRBV4-1|-|TRBJ2-7|many
CASSQLRDGPYEQYF
TGCGCCAGCAGCCAACTCCGGGACGGGCCCTACGAGCAGTACTTC
>TRBV7-9|-|TRBJ1-5|-
CASSPGTSYEHF
TGTGCCAGCAGCCCCGGGACTAGCTACGAGCATTTT
>TRBV12-3/TRBV12-4|TRBD2|TRBJ2-2|few
CASSEALGLAPGELFF
TGTGCCAGCAGTGAAGCCTTGGGACTAGCCCCCGGGGAGCTGTTTTTT
>TRBV20-1|TRBD2|TRBJ2-5|many
CSARDSRLAGKETQYF
TGCAGTGCTAGAGATAGTAGACTAGCGGGAAAAGAGACCCAGTACTTC
>TRBV19|-|TRBJ2-5|few
CASSILPWEVQETQYF
TGTGCCAGTAGTATCCTCCCCTGGGAGGTCCAAGAGACCCAGTACTTC
>TRBV12-3/TRBV12-4|-|TRBJ1-5|-
CASSFARGNQPQHF
TGTGCCAGCAGTTTTGCCCGGGGGAATCAGCCCCAGCATTTT
>TRBV19|TRBD1|TRBJ1-1|-
CAWSKDRDTEAFF
TGTGCCTGGAGTAAAGACAGGGACACTGAAGCTTTCTTT
>TRBV18|-|TRBJ1-2|-
CASSPMQGYYGYTF
TGTGCCAGCTCACCAATGCAGGGGTACTATGGCTACACCTTC
>TRBV4-1|-|TRBJ1-2|many
CASSQVAGESYGYTF
TGCGCCAGCAGCCAAGTGGCAGGGGAAAGCTATGGCTACACCTTC
>TRBV12-3/TRBV12-4|-|TRBJ2-3|many
CASSQTDTQYF
TGTGCCAGCAGCCAAACAGATACGCAGTATTTT
>TRBV4-2|-|TRBJ2-7|many
CASSQERISYEQYF
TGTGCCAGCAGCCAAGAGCGCATTTCCTACGAGCAGTACTTC
>TRBV10-3|TRBD1|TRBJ1-6|-
CATLKGQGNNSPLHF
TGTGCCACCTTGAAGGGACAGGGAAATAATTCACCCCTCCACTTT
>TRBV19|TRBD1|TRBJ1-1|many
CASSIMDRGTEAFF
TGTGCCAGTAGTATAATGGACAGGGGAACTGAAGCTTTCTTT
>TRBV20-1|TRBD1|TRBJ2-1|-
CSALAGTATNEQFF
TGCAGTGCTCTGGCCGGGACAGCGACCAATGAGCAGTTCTTC
>TRBV20-1|-|TRBJ1-2|many
CSARDRRARYGYTF
TGCAGTGCTAGAGATAGGAGGGCCCGATATGGCTACACCTTC
>TRBV6-1|-|TRBJ2-5|-
CASRGQVNTGKTQYF
TGTGCCAGCAGAGGGCAGGTTAACACCGGAAAGACCCAGTACTTC
>TRBV5-6|TRBD2|TRBJ2-5|-
CASSWTSSGTRQETQYF
TGTGCCAGCAGCTGGACATCTAGCGGGACCCGGCAAGAGACCCAGTACTTC
>TRBV29-1|TRBD1|TRBJ1-2|once
CSVEDRQGAQGYTF
TGCAGCGTTGAAGATCGACAGGGGGCGCAGGGCTACACCTTC
>TRBV10-3|-|TRBJ2-5|-
CAISESKARGNQETQYF
TGTGCCATCAGTGAGTCGAAGGCTAGGGGGAACCAAGAGACCCAGTACTTC
>TRBV5-1|-|TRBJ1-6|many
CASSRVGSSPLHF
TGCGCCAGCAGCCGAGTCGGTTCTTCACCCCTCCACTTT
>TRBV7-9|-|TRBJ1-6|-
CASSWGAGSPLHF
TGTGCCAGCAGCTGGGGGGCAGGTTCACCCCTCCACTTT
>TRBV5-1|TRBD2|TRBJ2-1|-
CASSLLTSGLSYNEQFF
TGCGCCAGCAGCTTGTTAACTAGCGGGCTCTCCTACAATGAGCAGTTCTTC
>TRBV10-2|-|TRBJ1-2|-
CASGVLRTAVNYGYTF
TGCGCCAGTGGTGTTTTAAGGACAGCAGTTAACTATGGCTACACCTTC
>TRBV6-5|-|TRBJ1-2|-
CASSYGGNTF
TGTGCCAGCAGTTACGGTGGTAACACCTTC
>TRBV9|TRBD2|TRBJ2-3|-
CASSVAAAGSTDTQYF
TGTGCCAGCAGCGTAGCTGCAGCGGGAAGCACAGATACGCAGTATTTT
>TRBV12-3/TRBV12-4|-|TRBJ2-7|many
CASSFGVWRSLSYEQYF
TGTGCCAGCAGTTTTGGCGTGTGGCGCTCCCTCTCCTACGAGCAGTACTTC
>TRBV6-5|-|TRBJ2-2|-
CASTPMGGTGELFF
TGTGCCAGCACCCCCATGGGAGGCACCGGGGAGCTGTTTTTT
>TRBV7-2|-|TRBJ2-5|few
CASSFGRGTQYF
TGTGCCAGCAGCTTCGGCAGGGGGACCCAGTACTTC
>TRBV29-1|-|TRBJ2-7|-
CSVGRNSYEQYF
TGCAGCGTTGGACGCAACTCCTACGAGCAGTACTTC
>TRBV24-1|TRBD1|TRBJ1-4|-
CATSDLQGAYNEKLFF
TGTGCCACCAGTGATTTGCAGGGGGCGTACAATGAAAAACTGTTTTTT